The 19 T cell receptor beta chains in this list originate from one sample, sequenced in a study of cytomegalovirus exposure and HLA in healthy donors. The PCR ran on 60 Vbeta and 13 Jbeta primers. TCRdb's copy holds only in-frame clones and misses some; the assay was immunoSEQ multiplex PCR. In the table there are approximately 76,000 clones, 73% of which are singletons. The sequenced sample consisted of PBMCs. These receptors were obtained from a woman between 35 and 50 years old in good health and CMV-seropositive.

The CDR3 sequence is CAWRARDRSSYNSPLHF. In DNA form, the CDR3 reads TGTGCCTGGAGGGCCCGGGACAGGAGCTCCTATAATTCACCCCTCCACTTT. This chain joins TRBV30 and TRBJ1-6; 8 nucleotides agree with TRBD1. The CDR3 has 17 residues. Losses at the gene ends were 3 bases for V and 0 bases for J; bases not matched to a gene: 7. CDR1 and CDR2 from the germline V gene are GTSNPN and SVGIG (reference sequence). Full variable domain (missing parts from reference TRBV30 and TRBJ1-6): SQTIHQWPATLVQPVGSPLSLECTVEGTSNPNLYWYRQAAGRGLQLLFYSVGIGQISSEVPQNLSASRPQDRQFILSSKKLLLSDSGFYLCAWRARDRSSYNSPLHFGNGTRLTVT.

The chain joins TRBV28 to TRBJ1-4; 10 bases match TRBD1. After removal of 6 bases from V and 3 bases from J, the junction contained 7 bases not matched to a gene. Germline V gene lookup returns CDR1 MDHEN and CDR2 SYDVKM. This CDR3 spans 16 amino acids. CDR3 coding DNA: TGTGCCAGCAGAAGACAGGGGGCTGGGGCTAATGAAAAACTGTTTTTT. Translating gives CASRRQGAGANEKLFF.

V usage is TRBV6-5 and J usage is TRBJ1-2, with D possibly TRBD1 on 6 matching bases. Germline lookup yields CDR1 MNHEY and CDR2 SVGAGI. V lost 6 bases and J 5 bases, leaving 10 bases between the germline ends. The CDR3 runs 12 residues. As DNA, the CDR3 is TGTGCCAGCAGGGACAGTGGGTATGGCTACACCTTC. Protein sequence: CASRDSGYGYTF.

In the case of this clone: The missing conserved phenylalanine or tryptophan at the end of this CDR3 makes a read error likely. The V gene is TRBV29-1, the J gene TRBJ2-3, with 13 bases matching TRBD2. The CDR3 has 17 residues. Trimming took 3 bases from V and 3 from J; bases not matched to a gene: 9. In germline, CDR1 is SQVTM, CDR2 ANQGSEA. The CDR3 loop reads CSVEKVEGLAGTDTQYV. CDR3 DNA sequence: TGCAGCGTTGAGAAGGTGGAGGGACTAGCGGGAACAGATACGCAGTATGTT.

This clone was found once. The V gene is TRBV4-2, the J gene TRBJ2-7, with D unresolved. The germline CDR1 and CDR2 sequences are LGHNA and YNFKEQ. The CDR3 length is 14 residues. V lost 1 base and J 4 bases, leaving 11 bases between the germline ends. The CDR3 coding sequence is TGTGCCAGCAGCCAAGGACTGAGGTCTTACGAGCAGTACTTC. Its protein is CASSQGLRSYEQYF.

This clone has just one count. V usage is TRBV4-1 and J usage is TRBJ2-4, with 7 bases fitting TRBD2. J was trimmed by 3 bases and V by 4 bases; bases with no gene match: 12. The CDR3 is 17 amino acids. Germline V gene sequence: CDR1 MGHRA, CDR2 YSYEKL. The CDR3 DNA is TGCGCCAGCAGCCCGGGGGGATTGCAGAGAGGCAAAAACATTCAGTACTTC. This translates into CASSPGGLQRGKNIQYF.

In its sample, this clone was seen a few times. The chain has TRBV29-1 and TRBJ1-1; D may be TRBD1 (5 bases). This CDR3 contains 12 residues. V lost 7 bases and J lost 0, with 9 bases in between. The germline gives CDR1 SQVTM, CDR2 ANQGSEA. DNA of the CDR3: TGCAGCGCCAGACAGATGAACACTGAAGCTTTCTTT. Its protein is CSARQMNTEAFF. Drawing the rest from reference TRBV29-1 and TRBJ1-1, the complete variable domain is SAVISQKPSRDICQRGTSLTIQCQVDSQVTMMFWYRQQPGQSLTLIATANQGSEATYESGFVIDKFPISRPNLTFSTLTVSNMSPEDSSIYLCSARQMNTEAFFGQGTRLTVV.

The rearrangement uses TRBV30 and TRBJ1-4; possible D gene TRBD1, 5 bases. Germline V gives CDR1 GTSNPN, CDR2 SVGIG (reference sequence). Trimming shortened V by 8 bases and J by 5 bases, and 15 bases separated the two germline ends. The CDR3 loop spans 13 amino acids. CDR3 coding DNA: TGTGCCCGTTCGGGGGGGATAAATGAAAAACTGTTTTTT. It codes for CARSGGINEKLFF.

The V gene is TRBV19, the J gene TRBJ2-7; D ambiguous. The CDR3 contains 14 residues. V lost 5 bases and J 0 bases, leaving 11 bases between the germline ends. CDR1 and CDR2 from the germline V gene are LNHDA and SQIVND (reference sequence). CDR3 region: CASSGSPRSYEQYF. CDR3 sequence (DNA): TGTGCCAGTAGTGGTAGCCCACGCTCCTACGAGCAGTACTTC.

The CDR3 nucleotides are TGTGCCAGCAGTGATCCCAGGCGTGGCTACACCTTC. Translation: CASSDPRRGYTF. The chain couples TRBV25-1 to TRBJ1-2; no firm D call. Germline V gene data show CDR1 as MGHDK and CDR2 as SYGVNS. V was pared by 3 bases and J by 7 bases, with 9 bases between. This CDR3 is 12 amino acids long.

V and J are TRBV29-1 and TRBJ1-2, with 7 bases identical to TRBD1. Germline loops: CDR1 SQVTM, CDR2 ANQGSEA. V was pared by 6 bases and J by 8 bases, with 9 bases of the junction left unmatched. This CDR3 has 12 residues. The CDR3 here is CSVEGQRGGYTF. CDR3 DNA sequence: TGCAGCGTGGAGGGACAGCGTGGAGGCTACACCTTC. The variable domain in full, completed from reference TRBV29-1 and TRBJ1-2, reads SAVISQKPSRDICQRGTSLTIQCQVDSQVTMMFWYRQQPGQSLTLIATANQGSEATYESGFVIDKFPISRPNLTFSTLTVSNMSPEDSSIYLCSVEGQRGGYTFGSGTRLTVV.

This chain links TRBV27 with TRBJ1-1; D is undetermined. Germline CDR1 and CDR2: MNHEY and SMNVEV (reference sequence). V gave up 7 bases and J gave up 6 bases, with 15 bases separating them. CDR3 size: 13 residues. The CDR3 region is CASTPREGAEAFF. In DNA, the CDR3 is TGTGCCAGCACCCCCCGAGAGGGCGCTGAAGCTTTCTTT.

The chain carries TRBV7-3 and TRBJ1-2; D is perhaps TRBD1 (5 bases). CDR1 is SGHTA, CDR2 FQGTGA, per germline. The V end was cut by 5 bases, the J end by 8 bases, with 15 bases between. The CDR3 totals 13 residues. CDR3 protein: CASSPTAGVGYTF. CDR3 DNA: TGTGCCAGCAGCCCGACCGCGGGGGTCGGCTACACCTTC.

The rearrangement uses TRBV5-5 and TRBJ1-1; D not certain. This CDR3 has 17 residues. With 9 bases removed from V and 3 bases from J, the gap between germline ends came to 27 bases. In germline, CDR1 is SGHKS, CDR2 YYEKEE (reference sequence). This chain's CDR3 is CATKYFPGEGIDTEAFF. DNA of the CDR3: TGTGCCACTAAATATTTCCCGGGTGAGGGTATTGACACTGAAGCTTTCTTT.

The CDR3 DNA is TGTGCCAGCAGAGGACTGCCTAGCACAGATACGCAGTATTTT. This translates into CASRGLPSTDTQYF. V and J are TRBV6-5 and TRBJ2-3, with TRBD2 as a possible D gene (5 bases). V was shortened by 6 bases and J by 0 bases, with 10 bases between the two germline ends. Germline V lookup: CDR1 MNHEY, CDR2 SVGAGI. The CDR3 consists of 14 residues.

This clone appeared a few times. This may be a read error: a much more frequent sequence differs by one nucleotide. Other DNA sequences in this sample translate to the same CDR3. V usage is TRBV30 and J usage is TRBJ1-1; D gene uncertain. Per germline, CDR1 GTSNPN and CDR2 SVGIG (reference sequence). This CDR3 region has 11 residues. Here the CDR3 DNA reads TGCGCCTGGTACACCAACACTGAAGCTTTCTTT. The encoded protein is CAWYTNTEAFF. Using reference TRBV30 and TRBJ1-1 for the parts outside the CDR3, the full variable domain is SQTIHQWPATLVQPVGSPLSLECTVEGTSNPNLYWYRQAAGRGLQLLFYSVGIGQISSEVPQNLSASRPQDRQFILSSKKLLLSDSGFYLCAWYTNTEAFFGQGTRLTVV.

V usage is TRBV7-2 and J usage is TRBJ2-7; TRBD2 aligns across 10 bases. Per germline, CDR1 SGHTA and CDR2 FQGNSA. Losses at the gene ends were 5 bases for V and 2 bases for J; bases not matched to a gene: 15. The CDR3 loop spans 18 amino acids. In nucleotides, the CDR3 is TGTGCCAGCAGCCCGACTAGCGGGTTTTCAATCGCCCCCTACGAGCAGTACTTC. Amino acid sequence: CASSPTSGFSIAPYEQYF.

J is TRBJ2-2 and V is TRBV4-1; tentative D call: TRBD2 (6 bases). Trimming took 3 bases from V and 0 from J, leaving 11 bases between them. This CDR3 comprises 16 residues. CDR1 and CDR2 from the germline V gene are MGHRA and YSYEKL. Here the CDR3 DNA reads TGCGCCAGCAGCCACTGGGGACTGACGAACACCGGGGAGCTGTTTTTT. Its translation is CASSHWGLTNTGELFF.

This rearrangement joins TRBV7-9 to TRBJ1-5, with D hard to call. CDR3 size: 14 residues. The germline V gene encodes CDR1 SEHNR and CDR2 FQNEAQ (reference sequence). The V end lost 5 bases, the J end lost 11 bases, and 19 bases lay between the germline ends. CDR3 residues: CASSLSAASRTQHF. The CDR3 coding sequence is TGTGCCAGCAGCCTGTCGGCAGCGTCACGGACCCAGCATTTT.